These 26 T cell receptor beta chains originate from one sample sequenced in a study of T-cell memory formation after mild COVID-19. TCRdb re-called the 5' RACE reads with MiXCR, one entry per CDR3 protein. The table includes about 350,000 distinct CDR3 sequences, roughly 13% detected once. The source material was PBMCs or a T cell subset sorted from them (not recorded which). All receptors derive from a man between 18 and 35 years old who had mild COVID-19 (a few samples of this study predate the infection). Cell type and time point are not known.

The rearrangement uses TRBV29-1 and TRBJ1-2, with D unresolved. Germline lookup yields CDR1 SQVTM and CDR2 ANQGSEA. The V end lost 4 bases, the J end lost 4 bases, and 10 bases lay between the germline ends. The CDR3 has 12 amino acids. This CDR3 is CSVADSGYGYTF. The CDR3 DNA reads TGCAGCGTTGCCGACTCTGGCTATGGCTACACCTTC.

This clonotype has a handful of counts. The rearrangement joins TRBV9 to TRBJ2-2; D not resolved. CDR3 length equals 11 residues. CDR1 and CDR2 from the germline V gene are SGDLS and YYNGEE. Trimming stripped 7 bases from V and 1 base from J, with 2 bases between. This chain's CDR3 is CASQNTGELFF. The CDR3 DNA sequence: TGTGCCAGCCAGAACACCGGGGAGCTGTTTTTT.

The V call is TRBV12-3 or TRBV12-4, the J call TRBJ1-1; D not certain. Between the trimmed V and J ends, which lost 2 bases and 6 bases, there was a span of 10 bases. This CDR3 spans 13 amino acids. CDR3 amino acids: CASSLKGAAEAFF. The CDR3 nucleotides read TGTGCCAGCAGTTTAAAGGGCGCCGCTGAAGCTTTCTTT.

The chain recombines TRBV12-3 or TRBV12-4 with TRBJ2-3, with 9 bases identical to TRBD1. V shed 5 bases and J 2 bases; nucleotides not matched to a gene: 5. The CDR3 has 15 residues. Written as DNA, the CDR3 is TGTGCCAGCAGTACCCGACAGGGGGTCACAGATACGCAGTATTTT. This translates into CASSTRQGVTDTQYF.

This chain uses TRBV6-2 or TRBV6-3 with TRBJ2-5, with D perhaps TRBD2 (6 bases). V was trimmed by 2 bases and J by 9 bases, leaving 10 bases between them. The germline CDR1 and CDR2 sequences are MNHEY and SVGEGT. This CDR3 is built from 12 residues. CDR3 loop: CASSYHRLAQYF. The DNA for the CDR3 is TGTGCCAGCAGTTACCACCGACTAGCCCAGTACTTC.

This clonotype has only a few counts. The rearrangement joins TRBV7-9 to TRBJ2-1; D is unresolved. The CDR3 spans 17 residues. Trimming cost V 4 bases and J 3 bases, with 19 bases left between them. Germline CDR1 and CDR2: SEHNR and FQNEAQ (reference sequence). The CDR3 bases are TGTGCCAGCAGCTCCGCGACAAGCTTCTCAAGCTACAATGAGCAGTTCTTC. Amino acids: CASSSATSFSSYNEQFF.

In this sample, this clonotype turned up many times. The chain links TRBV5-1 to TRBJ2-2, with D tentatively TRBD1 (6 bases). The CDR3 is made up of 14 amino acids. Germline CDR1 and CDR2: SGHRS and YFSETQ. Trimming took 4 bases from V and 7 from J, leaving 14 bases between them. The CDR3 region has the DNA TGCGCCAGCAGCCCCGGACAGACCGTCGGGGAGCTGTTTTTT. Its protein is CASSPGQTVGELFF. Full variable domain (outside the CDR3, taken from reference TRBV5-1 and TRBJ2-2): KAGVTQTPRYLIKTRGQQVTLSCSPISGHRSVSWYQQTPGQGLQFLFEYFSETQRNKGNFPGRFSGRQFSNSRSEMNVSTLELGDSALYLCASSPGQTVGELFFGEGSRLTVL.

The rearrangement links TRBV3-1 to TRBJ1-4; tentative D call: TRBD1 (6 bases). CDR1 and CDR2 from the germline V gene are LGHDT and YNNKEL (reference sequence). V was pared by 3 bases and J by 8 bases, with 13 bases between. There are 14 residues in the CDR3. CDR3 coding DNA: TGTGCCAGCAGCCAGACAGGCGGTGGGGAAAAACTGTTTTTT. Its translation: CASSQTGGGEKLFF.

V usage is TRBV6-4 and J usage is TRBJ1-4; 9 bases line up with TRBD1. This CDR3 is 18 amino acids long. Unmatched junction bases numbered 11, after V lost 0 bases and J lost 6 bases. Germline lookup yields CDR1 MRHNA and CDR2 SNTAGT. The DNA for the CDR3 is TGTGCCAGCAGTGACTCGATCGGGACAGGGTGGAGGGATGAAAAACTGTTTTTT. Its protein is CASSDSIGTGWRDEKLFF.

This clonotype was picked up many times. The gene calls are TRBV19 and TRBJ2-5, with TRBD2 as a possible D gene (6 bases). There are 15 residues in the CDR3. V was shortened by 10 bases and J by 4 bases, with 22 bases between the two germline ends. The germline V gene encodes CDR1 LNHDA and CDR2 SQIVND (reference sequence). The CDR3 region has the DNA TGTGCCATCTCACCGCCGGGGACTGTACGAGAGACCCAGTACTTC. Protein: CAISPPGTVRETQYF.

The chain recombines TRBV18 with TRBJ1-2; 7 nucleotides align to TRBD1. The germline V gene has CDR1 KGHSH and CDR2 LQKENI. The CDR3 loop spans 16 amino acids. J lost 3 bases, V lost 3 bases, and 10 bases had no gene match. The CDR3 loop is CASSPLDRTAHYGYTF. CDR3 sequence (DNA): TGTGCCAGCTCACCTTTGGACAGGACGGCACACTATGGCTACACCTTC.

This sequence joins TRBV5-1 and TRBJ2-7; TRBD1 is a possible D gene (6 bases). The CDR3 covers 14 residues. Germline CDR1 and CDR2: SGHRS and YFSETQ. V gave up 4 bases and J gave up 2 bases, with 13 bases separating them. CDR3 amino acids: CASSKRTAPYEQYF. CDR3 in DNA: TGCGCCAGCAGCAAAAGGACAGCCCCCTACGAGCAGTACTTC.

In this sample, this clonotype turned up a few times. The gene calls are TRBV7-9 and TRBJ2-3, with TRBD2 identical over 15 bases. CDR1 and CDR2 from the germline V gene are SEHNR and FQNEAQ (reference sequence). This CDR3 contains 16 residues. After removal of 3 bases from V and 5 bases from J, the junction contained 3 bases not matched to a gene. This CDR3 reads CASSFGLAGGQDTQYF. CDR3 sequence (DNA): TGTGCCAGCAGCTTCGGACTAGCGGGGGGGCAAGATACGCAGTATTTT. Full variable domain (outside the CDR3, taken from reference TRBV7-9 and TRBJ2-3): DTGVSQNPRHKITKRGQNVTFRCDPISEHNRLYWYRQTLGQGPEFLTYFQNEAQLEKSRLLSDRFSAERPKGSFSTLEIQRTEQGDSAMYLCASSFGLAGGQDTQYFGPGTRLTVL.

CDR3 amino acids: CAITLGQGGADTQYF. The CDR3 DNA reads TGTGCCATCACCTTAGGACAGGGGGGCGCAGATACGCAGTATTTT. The chain is built from TRBV10-3 and TRBJ2-3, with 10 bases aligning to TRBD1. Trimming cost V 7 bases and J 4 bases; bases outside gene matches: 8. CDR3 length: 15 residues. Germline CDR1 is ENHRY and CDR2 is SYGVKD.

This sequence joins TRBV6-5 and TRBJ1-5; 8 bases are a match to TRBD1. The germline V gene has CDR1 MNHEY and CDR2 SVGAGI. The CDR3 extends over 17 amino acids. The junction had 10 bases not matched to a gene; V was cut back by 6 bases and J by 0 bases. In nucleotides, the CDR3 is TGTGCCAGCAGAGGAAGTAGCGGGACAGGTAGCAATCAGCCCCAGCATTTT. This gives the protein CASRGSSGTGSNQPQHF.

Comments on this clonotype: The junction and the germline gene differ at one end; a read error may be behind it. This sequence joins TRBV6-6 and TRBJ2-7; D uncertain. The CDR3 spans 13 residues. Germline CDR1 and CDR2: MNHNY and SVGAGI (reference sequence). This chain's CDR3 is CASSYYGDYEHYF. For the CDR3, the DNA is TGTGCCAGCAGTTACTATGGAGATTACGAGCATTACTTC.

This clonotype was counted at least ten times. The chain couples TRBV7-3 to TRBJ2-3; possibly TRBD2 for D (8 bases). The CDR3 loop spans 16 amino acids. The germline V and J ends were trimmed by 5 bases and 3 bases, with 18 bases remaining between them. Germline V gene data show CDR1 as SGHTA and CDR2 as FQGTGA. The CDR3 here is CASSPGRGHGTDTQYF. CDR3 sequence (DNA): TGTGCCAGCAGCCCCGGGAGGGGGCATGGAACAGATACGCAGTATTTT.

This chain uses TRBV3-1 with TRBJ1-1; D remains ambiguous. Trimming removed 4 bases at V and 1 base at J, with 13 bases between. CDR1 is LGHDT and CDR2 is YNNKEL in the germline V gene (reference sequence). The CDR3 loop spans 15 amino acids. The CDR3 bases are TGTGCCAGCAGCCCCCGGGCGATGGAGAACACTGAAGCTTTCTTT. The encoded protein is CASSPRAMENTEAFF.

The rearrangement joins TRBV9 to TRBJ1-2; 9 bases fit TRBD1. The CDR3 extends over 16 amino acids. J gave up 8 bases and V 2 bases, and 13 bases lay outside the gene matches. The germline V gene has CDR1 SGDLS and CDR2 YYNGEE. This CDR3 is CASSVRAGTGNGGYTF. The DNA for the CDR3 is TGTGCCAGCAGCGTTCGTGCCGGGACAGGGAATGGAGGCTACACCTTC.

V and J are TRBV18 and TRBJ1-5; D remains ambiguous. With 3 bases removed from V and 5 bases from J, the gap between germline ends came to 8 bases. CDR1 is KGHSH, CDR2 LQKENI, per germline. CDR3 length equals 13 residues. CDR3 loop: CASSPYKDQPQHF. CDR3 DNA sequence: TGTGCCAGCTCACCCTATAAAGATCAGCCCCAGCATTTT. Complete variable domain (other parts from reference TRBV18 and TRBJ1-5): NAGVMQNPRHLVRRRGQEARLRCSPMKGHSHVYWYRQLPEEGLKFMVYLQKENIIDESGMPKERFSAEFPKEGPSILRIQQVVRGDSAAYFCASSPYKDQPQHFGDGTRLSIL.

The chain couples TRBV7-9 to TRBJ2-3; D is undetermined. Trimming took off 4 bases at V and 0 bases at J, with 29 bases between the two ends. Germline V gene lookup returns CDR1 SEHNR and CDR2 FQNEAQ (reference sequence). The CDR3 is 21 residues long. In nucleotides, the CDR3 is TGTGCCAGCAGCTCAACTACTTCCAGGACCGACCTAGAAAAGAGCACAGATACGCAGTATTTT. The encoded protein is CASSSTTSRTDLEKSTDTQYF.

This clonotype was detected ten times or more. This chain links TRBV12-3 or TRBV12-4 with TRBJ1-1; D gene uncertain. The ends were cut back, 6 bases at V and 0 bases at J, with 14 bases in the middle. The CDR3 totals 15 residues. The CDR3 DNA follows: TGTGCCAGCAGACGGACGGAGTTGATGAACACTGAAGCTTTCTTT. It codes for CASRRTELMNTEAFF.

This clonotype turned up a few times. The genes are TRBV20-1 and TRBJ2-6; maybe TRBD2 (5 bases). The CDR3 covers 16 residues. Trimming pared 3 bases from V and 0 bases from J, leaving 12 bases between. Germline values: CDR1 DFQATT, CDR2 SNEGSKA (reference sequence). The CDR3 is CSASGGPSSGANVLTF. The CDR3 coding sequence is TGCAGTGCTAGCGGAGGTCCGAGCTCTGGGGCCAACGTCCTGACTTTC.

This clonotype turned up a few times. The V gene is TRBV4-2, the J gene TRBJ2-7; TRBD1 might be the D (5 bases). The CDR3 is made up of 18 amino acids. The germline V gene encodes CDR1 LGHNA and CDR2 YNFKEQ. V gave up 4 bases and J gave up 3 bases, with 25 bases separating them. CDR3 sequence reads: CASSPYRPTGRERYEQYF. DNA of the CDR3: TGTGCCAGCAGCCCGTACCGCCCGACGGGCAGGGAACGCTACGAGCAGTACTTC.

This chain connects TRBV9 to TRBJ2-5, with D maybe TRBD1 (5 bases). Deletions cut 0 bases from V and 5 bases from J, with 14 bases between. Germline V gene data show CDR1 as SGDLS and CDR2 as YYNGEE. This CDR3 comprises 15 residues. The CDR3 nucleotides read TGTGCCAGCAGCGTAGGGGGTGGGGCCGGGGAGACCCAGTACTTC. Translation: CASSVGGGAGETQYF.

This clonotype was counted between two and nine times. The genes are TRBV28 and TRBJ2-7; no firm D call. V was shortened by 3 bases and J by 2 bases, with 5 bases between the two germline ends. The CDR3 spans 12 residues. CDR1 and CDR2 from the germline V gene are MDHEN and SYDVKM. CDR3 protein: CASSFRTYEQYF. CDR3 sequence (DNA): TGTGCCAGCAGTTTCCGGACCTACGAGCAGTACTTC.